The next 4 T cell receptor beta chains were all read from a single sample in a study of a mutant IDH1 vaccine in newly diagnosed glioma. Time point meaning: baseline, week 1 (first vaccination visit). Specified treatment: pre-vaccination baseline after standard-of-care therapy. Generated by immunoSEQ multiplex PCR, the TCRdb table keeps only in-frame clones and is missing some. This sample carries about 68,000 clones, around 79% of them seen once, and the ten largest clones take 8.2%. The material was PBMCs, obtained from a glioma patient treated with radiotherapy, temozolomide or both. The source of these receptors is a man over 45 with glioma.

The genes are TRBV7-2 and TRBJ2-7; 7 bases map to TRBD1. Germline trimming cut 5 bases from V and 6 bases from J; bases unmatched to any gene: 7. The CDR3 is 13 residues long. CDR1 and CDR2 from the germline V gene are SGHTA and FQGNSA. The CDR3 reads CASSPRQGGEQYF. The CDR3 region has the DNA TGTGCCAGCAGCCCCAGACAGGGCGGCGAGCAGTACTTC.

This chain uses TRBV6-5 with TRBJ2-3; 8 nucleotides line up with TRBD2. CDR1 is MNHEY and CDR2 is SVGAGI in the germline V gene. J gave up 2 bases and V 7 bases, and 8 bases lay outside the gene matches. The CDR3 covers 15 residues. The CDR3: CASTEGRGATDTQYF. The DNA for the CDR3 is TGTGCCAGCACCGAGGGGCGGGGGGCCACAGATACGCAGTATTTT.

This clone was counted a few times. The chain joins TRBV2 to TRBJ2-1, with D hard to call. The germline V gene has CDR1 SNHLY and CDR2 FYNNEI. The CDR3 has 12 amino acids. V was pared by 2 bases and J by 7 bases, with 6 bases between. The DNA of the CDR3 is TGTGCCAGCAGTGAATTCGGGAATGAGCAGTTCTTC. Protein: CASSEFGNEQFF.

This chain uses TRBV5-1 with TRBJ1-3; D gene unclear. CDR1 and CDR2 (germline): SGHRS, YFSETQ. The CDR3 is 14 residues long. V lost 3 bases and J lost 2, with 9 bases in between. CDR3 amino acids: CASSSSEAGNTIYF. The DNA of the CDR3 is TGCGCCAGCAGCTCTTCTGAGGCTGGAAACACCATATATTTT.